The source of this T cell receptor (beta chain) is a study of blood T cell repertoires in COVID-19. CDR3 length equals 13 residues. Trimming stripped 4 bases from V and 0 bases from J, with 6 bases between. CDR1 and CDR2 from the germline V gene are KGHSH and LQKENI. Sequencing used immunoSEQ multiplex PCR; TCRdb keeps in-frame clones, though not all of them. The sample records under 150,000 clones, roughly 85% being singletons. The sequencing input was peripheral blood. The clonotype was recovered from a man in his forties with acute or convalescent COVID-19. The J gene is TRBJ2-5, the V gene TRBV18; no clear D gene. The CDR3 here is CASSREYQETQYF. The CDR3, as DNA: TGTGCCAGCTCACGAGAGTACCAAGAGACCCAGTACTTC.